This T cell receptor beta chain was recorded in a study of Ad26.COV2.S vaccination and SARS-CoV-2 variants. Study-wide background: As a participant in COV1001, the donor was in the Ad26.COV2.S trial arm.

Treatment denoted: 19 received Ad26.COV2.S at low or high dose, single or two shots; 5 received placebo; per-sample allocation not given. Sampling occurred on day 63 after the first vaccine or placebo injection. Sequencing used immunoSEQ multiplex PCR; TCRdb keeps in-frame clones, though not all of them. The sample includes about 350,000 clones, approximately 86% of them seen just once. Comments on this clone: Its cognate antigen is unknown.

General study points: Reports say spike-specific CD8+ and CD4+ T cell responses covered substantial breadth after vaccination.

Trimming left V 4 bases short and J 5 bases short, with 3 bases between. CDR1 is MNHNY, CDR2 SVGAGI, per germline (reference sequence). This CDR3 region has 11 residues. The sample consisted of peripheral blood, taken in a trial of Ad26.COV2.S vaccine versus placebo. The TCR sequence derives from a person between 18 and 60 years old who received the Ad26.COV2.S COVID-19 vaccine or a placebo. This chain connects TRBV6-6 to TRBJ2-1; D is ambiguous. The CDR3 nucleotides read TGTGCCAGCAGTTCCCACAATGAGCAGTTCTTC. Translating it yields CASSSHNEQFF.